This T cell receptor beta chain was identified in a study of T cells expressing NK-cell markers. Study information: Sorted CD3+CD56-NKG2C+, CD3+CD56+NKG2C+ and CD3+CD56+NKG2C- T cells supplied the TCR beta repertoires.

A note on this clonotype: Its target is unknown.

Study-level results: About six donors showed dominant NKG2C+ clonotypes comprising roughly 1.0-7.5% of their CD8+ T cells.

It was by 5'RACE template switching with UMIs that TCR beta cDNA was made. With the 5' RACE reads reprocessed, TCRdb shows one record per CDR3 protein and no DNA. This sample contains hundreds of thousands of distinct CDR3 sequences. CDR3 length: 16 amino acids. The J gene is TRBJ2-5, the V gene TRBV12-3 or TRBV12-4; the D call from TCRdb, TRBD2, cannot be confirmed without DNA. The sequence was collected from a woman aged 18 to 75 in good health. Sequencing was carried out using blood T cells: a sorted CD56 or NKG2C T cell subset, CD4+ or CD8+ T cells, or bulk PBMC T cells (not recorded which). This CDR3 is CASSFDGGGAYETQYF.